Below are 27 T cell receptor beta chains sequenced from a single sample in a study of control samples from healthy donors and cancer patients. Measured with immunoSEQ multiplex PCR; TCRdb has only the in-frame clones, and not every one. In the table there are 90,000 to 110,000 clones, 85% to 90% of which are singletons. The specimen was blood. Every receptor here comes from a woman aged 45-59 years in good health.

V usage is TRBV27 and J usage is TRBJ1-2; no clear D gene. CDR1 is MNHEY and CDR2 is SMNVEV in the germline V gene (reference sequence). V lost 7 bases to trimming and J lost 7 bases, with 19 bases between them. This CDR3 contains 14 residues. The CDR3 coding sequence is TGTGCCAGCACCCTCACGCCGGGAACGAGTGGCTACACCTTC. It codes for CASTLTPGTSGYTF.

This chain links TRBV9 with TRBJ2-3, with D hard to call. Deletions cut 0 bases from V and 0 bases from J, with 11 bases between. The CDR3 has 16 residues. Looked up from germline, CDR1 is SGDLS and CDR2 is YYNGEE. The CDR3 loop is CASSVVEDSSTDTQYF. The CDR3 DNA is TGTGCCAGCAGCGTAGTTGAAGATTCTAGCACAGATACGCAGTATTTT.

This rearrangement joins TRBV7-2 to TRBJ1-6; TRBD1 is a possible D gene (5 bases). V lost 5 bases and J 10 bases, leaving 18 bases between the germline ends. Germline V CDR1 and CDR2: SGHTA, FQGNSA. The CDR3 is 15 residues long. The CDR3 coding sequence is TGTGCCAGCAGCGTCCGGGGGGAATACAGGTCACCCCTCCACTTT. Translation: CASSVRGEYRSPLHF.

Only one count was recorded for this clone. This sequence joins TRBV27 and TRBJ1-2; 8 bases are shared with TRBD1. Germline CDR1 is MNHEY and CDR2 is SMNVEV (reference sequence). V was clipped by 5 bases and J by 4 bases; unmatched bases: 6. CDR3 length: 14 amino acids. CDR3 coding DNA: TGTGCCAGCAGTGCGACAGGGGATGCCTATGGCTACACCTTC. Translating gives CASSATGDAYGYTF.

The chain uses TRBV21-1 and TRBJ2-7; whether TRBD1, the table's D call, matches the DNA was not checked. TRBV21-1 is described as a pseudogene. This CDR3 contains 15 residues. The CDR3 here is CASSKVDRGGDEQYV. CDR3 DNA sequence: TGTGCCAGCAGCAAAGTCGACAGGGGAGGCGACGAGCAGTACGTC.

In DNA form, the CDR3 reads TGTGCCAGCAGCGCGCGGACAGACCAAGAGACCCAGTACTTC. This gives the protein CASSARTDQETQYF. The chain is built from TRBV11-3 and TRBJ2-5, with TRBD1 as a possible D gene (6 bases). CDR1 SGHNT and CDR2 YENEEA come from the germline V gene. V lost 5 bases and J lost 0, with 10 bases in between. There are 14 residues in the CDR3.

CDR3 nucleotide sequence: TGTGCCTCTTTCGAAAGGGGGGAGCTGTTTTTT. Translation gives CASFERGELFF. The chain has TRBV30 and TRBJ2-2; D unclear. The CDR3 totals 11 residues. Per germline, CDR1 GTSNPN and CDR2 SVGIG (reference sequence). Trimming removed 7 bases from V and 8 bases from J, with 11 bases in between.

The chain employs TRBV19 and TRBJ2-2, with D possibly being TRBD2 (5 bases). Trimming pared 4 bases from V and 4 bases from J, leaving 13 bases between. The CDR3 extends over 15 amino acids. The V gene's germline CDR1 is LNHDA and CDR2 SQIVND (reference sequence). The CDR3 nucleotides read TGTGCCAGTAGTAGGGGAGAAGAACGCACCGGGGAGCTGTTTTTT. Its translation: CASSRGEERTGELFF.

This chain uses TRBV5-6 with TRBJ1-5, with 8 bases identical to TRBD1. Germline CDR1 and CDR2: SGHDT and YYEEEE. There are 14 residues in the CDR3. The V gene end was trimmed by 2 bases and the J gene end by 4 bases; junction bases not matched to a gene: 2. The DNA for the CDR3 is TGTGCCAGCAGCTTACAGGGGGTGAATCAGCCCCAGCATTTT. Translation gives CASSLQGVNQPQHF.

The gene calls are TRBV7-8 and TRBJ2-5; no reliable D call. Trimming cost V 4 bases and J 2 bases, with 5 bases left between them. The CDR3 runs to 12 residues. Germline-derived CDR1 and CDR2 are SGHVS and FQNEAQ. The DNA of the CDR3 is TGTGCCAGCAGCTGGTATCAAGAGACCCAGTACTTC. Its translation is CASSWYQETQYF.

This clone has just a few counts. DNA for the CDR3: TGTGCCAGCAGTAACGGGTTCGAGACAACCGGAAACACCATATATTTT. Its translation is CASSNGFETTGNTIYF. V gene TRBV13 combines with J gene TRBJ1-3; D gene ambiguous. V was pared by 6 bases and J by 4 bases, with 19 bases between. The CDR3 contains 16 residues. Germline V gene data show CDR1 as PRHDT and CDR2 as FYEKMQ (reference sequence).

This clone is a singleton in its sample. This chain links TRBV12-5 with TRBJ2-7; no firm D call. With 2 bases removed from V and 2 bases from J, the gap between germline ends came to 4 bases. The germline V gene has CDR1 LGHNT and CDR2 FRNRAP. CDR3 length: 12 residues. In nucleotides, the CDR3 is TGTGCTAGTGGTTTGAGGGCCTACGAGCAGTACTTC. Translation: CASGLRAYEQYF. The full variable domain, with the rest looked up from reference TRBV12-5 and TRBJ2-7, is DARVTQTPRHKVTEMGQEVTMRCQPILGHNTVFWYRQTMMQGLELLAYFRNRAPLDDSGMPKDRFSAEMPDATLATLKIQPSEPRDSAVYFCASGLRAYEQYFGPGTRLTVT.

The rearrangement uses TRBV14 and TRBJ1-6, with TRBD1 matching over 9 bases. The ends lost 2 bases at V and 9 bases at J; junction bases unmatched: 5. The CDR3 has 15 amino acids. Germline CDR1 SGHDN, CDR2 FVKESK. The CDR3 nucleotides are TGTGCCAGCAGCCAAAGGGACAGGGTAACTTCACCCCTCCACTTT. Protein product: CASSQRDRVTSPLHF.

CDR3 in amino acids: CSVDDNEQFF. Written as DNA, the CDR3 is TGCAGCGTTGATGACAATGAGCAGTTCTTC. The gene calls are TRBV29-1 and TRBJ2-1; D remains ambiguous. V dropped 3 bases and J dropped 5 bases, with 2 bases sitting between them. The germline V gene has CDR1 SQVTM and CDR2 ANQGSEA. The CDR3 spans 10 residues.

This chain joins TRBV2 and TRBJ1-5; TRBD1 might be the D (5 bases). Per germline, CDR1 SNHLY and CDR2 FYNNEI. Between the trimmed V and J ends, which lost 4 bases and 6 bases, there was a span of 16 bases. The CDR3 is 15 amino acids. The CDR3 loop is CASSVLWGRGQPQHF. CDR3 in DNA: TGTGCCAGCAGTGTACTTTGGGGAAGGGGTCAGCCCCAGCATTTT.

This clone came up once. The chain joins TRBV6-1 to TRBJ2-3; TRBD2 might be the D (6 bases). CDR1 MNHNS and CDR2 SASEGT come from the germline V gene. V dropped 4 bases and J dropped 5 bases, with 19 bases sitting between them. The CDR3 runs to 16 residues. The CDR3 sequence: CASSAPNRDFEDTQYF. The DNA of the CDR3 is TGTGCCAGCAGTGCCCCGAACCGGGACTTTGAAGATACGCAGTATTTT.

The chain couples TRBV6-6 to TRBJ1-1; 9 positions agree with TRBD1. Germline assignment: CDR1 MNHNY and CDR2 SVGAGI (reference sequence). Germline trimming cut 6 bases from V and 5 bases from J; bases unmatched to any gene: 7. This CDR3 has 14 amino acids. CDR3 residues: CASRGGQGRTEAFF. The DNA for the CDR3 is TGTGCCAGCAGGGGCGGACAGGGGAGGACTGAAGCTTTCTTT.

The chain links TRBV12-3 or TRBV12-4 to TRBJ1-5, with D unresolved. The CDR3 spans 13 residues. V lost 6 bases and J lost 6, with 12 bases in between. The CDR3 region has the DNA TGTGCCAGCAGCGATGAAGGGATTCAGCCCCAGCATTTT. This sequence encodes CASSDEGIQPQHF.

The chain employs TRBV19 and TRBJ2-3; the D is unclear. This CDR3 is built from 15 residues. Germline assignment: CDR1 LNHDA and CDR2 SQIVND (reference sequence). V lost 3 bases to trimming and J lost 0 bases, with 10 bases between them. CDR3 sequence reads: CASSMVAASTDTQYF. The CDR3 DNA sequence: TGTGCCAGTAGTATGGTGGCAGCTAGCACAGATACGCAGTATTTT.

The chain couples TRBV12-3 or TRBV12-4 to TRBJ1-2, with 7 bases aligning to TRBD1. V shed 8 bases and J 8 bases; nucleotides not matched to a gene: 11. The CDR3 length is 13 residues. As DNA, the CDR3 is TGTGCCAGCGCAATCGGAGGGGGCCGGGGCTACACCTTC. It codes for CASAIGGGRGYTF.

The chain carries TRBV21-1 and TRBJ2-1. TRBV21-1 is designated a pseudogene. This CDR3 is built from 15 residues. The CDR3 reads CASPKGTRNHNEQFF. Here the CDR3 DNA reads TGTGCCAGCCCTAAAGGAACTCGTAACCACAATGAGCAGTTCTTC.

The CDR3 is CASSLFRTDNQPQHF. Here the CDR3 DNA reads TGTGCCAGCAGTTTATTTCGGACAGACAATCAGCCCCAGCATTTT. V usage is TRBV27 and J usage is TRBJ1-5; possible D gene TRBD1, 6 bases. The germline V and J ends were trimmed by 1 base and 3 bases, with 10 bases remaining between them. The CDR3 has 15 amino acids. The germline CDR1 and CDR2 sequences are MNHEY and SMNVEV (reference sequence).

The chain couples TRBV16 to TRBJ2-1; 8 positions agree with TRBD2. The ends lost 4 bases at V and 9 bases at J; junction bases unmatched: 5. Germline assignment: CDR1 KGHSY and CDR2 FQNENV. The CDR3 consists of 13 residues. CDR3 coding DNA: TGTGCCAGCAGCCTCTCGGGGGGGCCTGAGCAGTTCTTC. Its protein is CASSLSGGPEQFF.

This clone occurred a few times. The gene calls are TRBV30 and TRBJ1-5; 7 nucleotides agree with TRBD1. After removal of 5 bases from V and 3 bases from J, the junction contained 10 bases not matched to a gene. The CDR3 extends over 15 amino acids. Germline V gives CDR1 GTSNPN, CDR2 SVGIG (reference sequence). CDR3 coding DNA: TGTGCCTGGTCCCTTCCGGGACAGTACAATCAGCCCCAGCATTTT. It specifies CAWSLPGQYNQPQHF.

This chain links TRBV5-6 with TRBJ2-3; D is perhaps TRBD1 or TRBD2 (5 bases each). CDR3 length: 15 amino acids. Trimming stripped 0 bases from V and 6 bases from J, with 14 bases between. Germline-derived CDR1 and CDR2 are SGHDT and YYEEEE. In nucleotides, the CDR3 is TGTGCCAGCAGCTTGGAGGAGTTTGGGACCGATACGCAGTATTTT. Amino acid sequence: CASSLEEFGTDTQYF.

This clone was seen just once. The chain carries TRBV6-5 and TRBJ2-3; 7 bases are a match to TRBD2. The germline gives CDR1 MNHEY, CDR2 SVGAGI. This CDR3 region has 14 residues. V was clipped by 7 bases and J by 4 bases; unmatched bases: 8. This chain's CDR3 is CASTLGGSADTQYF. The CDR3 nucleotides read TGTGCCAGCACCTTGGGAGGGAGCGCAGATACGCAGTATTTT.

The rearrangement uses TRBV2 and TRBJ2-5, with 8 bases matching TRBD1. With V trimmed by 4 bases and J by 2 bases, 6 bases remained unmatched. The V gene's germline CDR1 is SNHLY and CDR2 FYNNEI. The length of the CDR3 is 15 residues. The CDR3 sequence: CASSAQGARQETQYF. The CDR3 DNA reads TGTGCCAGCAGTGCCCAGGGGGCGAGGCAAGAGACCCAGTACTTC.